The 2 T cell receptor beta chains below all came from one sample that was sequenced in a study of cytomegalovirus exposure and HLA in healthy donors. Primers included in the PCR were 60 Vbeta and 13 Jbeta primers. TCRdb keeps only in-frame clones here, not all; method: immunoSEQ multiplex PCR. The sample carries some 140,000 clones, approximately 70% recorded once. Sequenced material: PBMCs. These receptors originate from a woman between 40 and 50 years old in good health and CMV-seronegative.

The chain recombines TRBV6-1 with TRBJ2-5; D remains ambiguous. The length of the CDR3 is 17 residues. The germline V and J ends were trimmed by 3 bases and 5 bases, with 22 bases remaining between them. From germline, CDR1 is MNHNS and CDR2 SASEGT. CDR3 DNA sequence: TGTGCCAGCAGTGAGGGTCAACTGATAGAAGACTTGGAGACCCAGTACTTC. Encoded protein: CASSEGQLIEDLETQYF.

This clone came up a few times. The V and J genes are TRBV5-1 and TRBJ1-4; 9 bases map to TRBD1. The germline V gene has CDR1 SGHRS and CDR2 YFSETQ. The CDR3 sequence is 15 residues long. The trim removed 3 bases at V and 8 bases at J, leaving 8 bases unmatched. This CDR3 is CASSWTGDGGEKLFF. The CDR3 DNA reads TGCGCCAGCAGCTGGACAGGGGACGGAGGAGAAAAACTGTTTTTT.